The 7 T cell receptor beta chains presented below share a single source sample, sequenced in a study of T cell repertoires in cytomegalovirus infection. TCRdb reprocessed the reads via MiXCR and lists one record per CDR3 protein. The profile shows 150,000 to 190,000 distinct CDR3 sequences, 23% of them singletons. The sequencing input was PBMCs. The receptors were sampled from a human donor in good health (CMV status not recorded). Some clones in this sample may be carry-over from other donors' samples.

The genes are TRBV20-1 and TRBJ2-7; D is undetermined. Per the germline V gene, CDR1 is DFQATT and CDR2 is SNEGSKA (reference sequence). V dropped 6 bases and J dropped 3 bases, with 15 bases sitting between them. This CDR3 is built from 13 residues. CDR3 DNA: TGCAGTGCAGAAGGGCGGACGGACTACGAGCAGTACTTC. This encodes CSAEGRTDYEQYF.

In the case of this clonotype: Since no conserved phenylalanine or tryptophan closes the CDR3, a read error is the likely cause. This chain joins TRBV12-3 or TRBV12-4 and TRBJ2-3, with D uncertain. Trimming removed 4 bases at V and 2 bases at J, with 7 bases between. The CDR3 sequence is 13 residues long. CDR3 nucleotide sequence: TGTGCCAGCAGTTCGTTTGACACAGATACGCAGTATTTA. This translates into CASSSFDTDTQYL.

In this sample, this clonotype turned up a few times. This chain links TRBV3-1 with TRBJ2-2, with D possibly being TRBD1 (5 bases). Germline V gene lookup returns CDR1 LGHDT and CDR2 YNNKEL (reference sequence). V was pared by 2 bases and J by 1 base, with 23 bases between. This CDR3 has 20 amino acids. In DNA form, the CDR3 reads TGTGCCAGCAGCCAACTAGTGGGTAACTCTCGGCAGGGGAACACCGGGGAGCTGTTTTTT. This translates into CASSQLVGNSRQGNTGELFF.

A few counts support this clonotype. V usage is TRBV7-9 and J usage is TRBJ2-1; D is ambiguous. V gave up 5 bases and J gave up 8 bases, with 22 bases separating them. This CDR3 contains 16 residues. CDR1 is SEHNR, CDR2 FQNEAQ, per germline (reference sequence). CDR3: CASSPISRQVTDEQFF. For the CDR3, the DNA is TGTGCCAGCAGCCCCATTTCTAGGCAGGTAACGGATGAGCAGTTCTTC.

Details on this clonotype: Relative to the germline gene, one junction end is altered; a read error may explain this. CDR3 residues: CASSSRENTEAFF. The CDR3 region has the DNA TGTGCTAGCAGCTCCCGGGAGAACACTGAAGCTTTCTTT. V gene TRBV7-7 combines with J gene TRBJ1-1; D not certain. Germline V gene sequence: CDR1 SSHAT, CDR2 FNYEAQ (reference sequence). The CDR3 totals 13 residues.

This clonotype appeared many times. The chain uses TRBV7-2 and TRBJ1-1; D possibly corresponds to TRBD1 (6 bases). Trimming took off 3 bases at V and 4 bases at J, with 15 bases between the two ends. Germline-derived CDR1 and CDR2 are SGHTA and FQGNSA. The CDR3 sequence is 15 residues long. The CDR3 DNA sequence: TGTGCCAGCAGCTTGGTGACGGGGGCGGGCACTGAAGCTTTCTTT. Residues: CASSLVTGAGTEAFF.

This chain links TRBV27 with TRBJ2-7, with D possibly matching TRBD1 (5 bases). Trimming shortened V by 2 bases and J by 6 bases, and 11 bases separated the two germline ends. The CDR3 is 13 amino acids. Germline CDR1 is MNHEY and CDR2 is SMNVEV (reference sequence). The CDR3: CASSLTSRAEQYF. CDR3 in DNA: TGTGCCAGCAGTTTAACGAGCAGGGCCGAGCAGTACTTC.